The T cell receptor (beta chain) under discussion was sequenced for a study of T cells in Graves' hyperthyroidism and ophthalmopathy. Amplification of TCR beta CDR3 regions was performed using RNA transcripts as template. Using the HTBI primer set, a first-round RT-PCR was run on the TCR CDR3. TCRdb used MiXCR to reprocess the multiplex PCR reads, holding one entry per CDR3 protein. The data hold 550,000 to 700,000 distinct CDR3 sequences, with around 45% observed a single time. The CDR3 has 17 amino acids. Between the trimmed V and J ends, which lost 0 bases and 7 bases, there was a span of 21 bases. Germline CDR1 reads WSHSY; CDR2 reads SAAADI.

The sequencing sample was made of peripheral blood or thyroid tissue (not recorded which). The clonotype originates from an adult woman with Graves' disease, either hyperthyroidism or ophthalmopathy (not recorded which). V is TRBV10-2 and J is TRBJ1-1, with D possibly matching TRBD1 (5 bases). CDR3 nucleotide sequence: TGCGCCAGCAGTGAGTCCTACACAGGCGGGAGGGAGTTTGAAGCTTTCTTT. Encoded protein: CASSESYTGGREFEAFF.